What follows are 21 T cell receptor beta chains derived from one specimen sequenced in a study of blood T cell repertoires in COVID-19. TCRdb keeps only in-frame clones here, not all; method: immunoSEQ multiplex PCR. The table has roughly 170,000 clones, just under 90% seen once. Sequencing was carried out using peripheral blood. The receptors shown here come from a woman in her 70s with COVID-19, enrolled during active disease.

The rearrangement joins TRBV5-4 to TRBJ2-7, with D unresolved. There are 14 residues in the CDR3. CDR1 and CDR2 (germline): SGHNT, YYREEE (reference sequence). With 4 bases removed from V and 2 bases from J, the gap between germline ends came to 13 bases. CDR3 sequence (DNA): TGTGCCAGCAGCCCTCGCCCGACAACCTACGAGCAGTACTTC. Its translation: CASSPRPTTYEQYF.

V and J are TRBV23-1 and TRBJ2-7; D is ambiguous. TRBV23-1 is labeled an ORF, and its function is uncertain. This CDR3 spans 12 amino acids. Trimming cost V 10 bases and J 3 bases, with 13 bases left between them. The CDR3 sequence: CATHFPGYEQYF. The CDR3, as DNA: TGCGCCACCCACTTCCCGGGCTACGAGCAGTACTTC.

The rearrangement uses TRBV7-2 and TRBJ2-2; TRBD1 might be the D (7 bases). The V gene lost 5 bases and the J gene lost 7 bases, with 17 bases spanning the gap. Germline CDR1 reads SGHTA; CDR2 reads FQGNSA. This CDR3 comprises 15 residues. CDR3 sequence (DNA): TGTGCCAGCAGCCCCCGACAGGGAGCGGGCGGGGAGCTGTTTTTT. Translation: CASSPRQGAGGELFF.

The J gene is TRBJ2-5, the V gene TRBV11-3, with D unclear. Deletions cut 5 bases from V and 5 bases from J, with 9 bases between. CDR1 is SGHNT, CDR2 YENEEA, per germline. The CDR3 loop spans 12 amino acids. The chain's CDR3 is CASSAPGETQYF. For the CDR3, the DNA is TGTGCCAGCAGCGCCCCCGGGGAGACCCAGTACTTC.

This clone was picked up a small number of times. V gene TRBV15 combines with J gene TRBJ2-1; D call uncertain. The CDR3 has 16 amino acids. Between the trimmed V and J ends, which lost 0 bases and 1 base, there was a span of 10 bases. The germline V gene encodes CDR1 LNHNV and CDR2 YYDKDF (reference sequence). CDR3 residues: CATSRDGQISYNEQFF. The CDR3 nucleotides are TGTGCCACCAGCAGAGATGGGCAGATATCCTACAATGAGCAGTTCTTC.

J is TRBJ2-7 and V is TRBV5-1; TRBD1 aligns across 8 bases. V was clipped by 0 bases and J by 1 base; unmatched bases: 12. Looked up from germline, CDR1 is SGHRS and CDR2 is YFSETQ. The CDR3 runs to 18 residues. The DNA of the CDR3 is TGCGCCAGCAGCTTGGGGACACCGGGACAGGTAAATTCCTACGAGCAGTACTTC. It specifies CASSLGTPGQVNSYEQYF.

The gene calls are TRBV18 and TRBJ2-6, with a possible D match to TRBD1 (6 bases). Germline-derived CDR1 and CDR2 are KGHSH and LQKENI. The CDR3 is 18 residues long. Trimming pared 1 base from V and 0 bases from J, leaving 13 bases between. The CDR3 here is CASSPRDRHLSGANVLTF. The CDR3 region has the DNA TGTGCCAGCTCACCACGCGACAGGCATCTCTCTGGGGCCAACGTCCTGACTTTC.

The rearrangement links TRBV12-3 or TRBV12-4 to TRBJ2-1; TRBD1 agrees at 7 bases. V trimming: 2 bases; J trimming: 8 bases; junction bases outside the gene matches: 3. The CDR3 runs to 13 residues. CDR3 residues: CASSLRTGDEQFF. In nucleotides, the CDR3 is TGTGCCAGCAGTTTACGGACAGGTGATGAGCAGTTCTTC.

The V and J genes are TRBV7-8 and TRBJ2-2; possible D gene TRBD2, 5 bases. V gave up 0 bases and J gave up 0 bases, with 11 bases separating them. CDR3 length: 17 residues. Germline V gene lookup returns CDR1 SGHVS and CDR2 FQNEAQ. CDR3 sequence: CASSLARWRANTGELFF. In nucleotides, the CDR3 is TGTGCCAGCAGCTTAGCGCGTTGGCGGGCGAACACCGGGGAGCTGTTTTTT.

This clone was recorded only once. V and J are TRBV30 and TRBJ1-5; a weak D match, TRBD1 (5 bases). Germline values: CDR1 GTSNPN, CDR2 SVGIG (reference sequence). This CDR3 comprises 15 residues. V gave up 5 bases and J gave up 0 bases, with 14 bases separating them. The DNA of the CDR3 is TGTGCCTGGTCCGGGGGATCCGCTAGCAATCAGCCCCAGCATTTT. This sequence encodes CAWSGGSASNQPQHF.

The rearrangement links TRBV19 to TRBJ1-1; no clear D. The CDR3 is made up of 11 amino acids. Germline-derived CDR1 and CDR2 are LNHDA and SQIVND (reference sequence). The V and J ends lost 3 bases and 6 bases respectively, with 5 bases between them. The CDR3 nucleotides are TGTGCCAGTAGTATTTTCGCTGAAGCTTTCTTT. It specifies CASSIFAEAFF.

The chain recombines TRBV7-2 with TRBJ2-5, with D possibly TRBD2 on 6 matching bases. The CDR3 spans 15 residues. Germline CDR1 SGHTA, CDR2 FQGNSA. V was cut by 2 bases and J by 2 bases, with 12 bases left in between. For the CDR3, the DNA is TGTGCCAGCAGCTTAAGTTCGGGGGTTCAAGAGACCCAGTACTTC. Its translation: CASSLSSGVQETQYF.

The chain combines TRBV2 with TRBJ2-7; 10 nucleotides align to TRBD2. The CDR3 contains 15 residues. J lost 13 bases, V lost 0 bases, and 12 bases had no gene match. Germline CDR1 reads SNHLY; CDR2 reads FYNNEI. CDR3 amino acids: CASSEAASGSGGLYF. In DNA, the CDR3 is TGTGCCAGCAGTGAAGCTGCTAGCGGGAGTGGTGGGTTATACTTC.

The rearrangement uses TRBV15 and TRBJ1-5; TRBD1 is a possible D gene (6 bases). V was pared by 0 bases and J by 4 bases, with 13 bases between. Germline CDR1 reads LNHNV; CDR2 reads YYDKDF (reference sequence). This CDR3 has 16 amino acids. CDR3 residues: CATSRDSQGGNQPQHF. Here the CDR3 DNA reads TGTGCCACCAGCAGAGATTCACAGGGAGGGAATCAGCCCCAGCATTTT.

The V and J genes are TRBV18 and TRBJ1-1; 7 bases line up with TRBD1. This CDR3 region has 16 residues. Germline loops: CDR1 KGHSH, CDR2 LQKENI. Unmatched junction bases numbered 13, after V lost 5 bases and J lost 4 bases. In DNA, the CDR3 is TGTGCCAGCTCAGAGATGACAGGGAATGGAGTCACTGAAGCTTTCTTT. It encodes CASSEMTGNGVTEAFF.

Only one count was recorded for this clone. This rearrangement joins TRBV3-1 (or the pseudogene TRBV3-2) to TRBJ1-2, with D possibly matching TRBD1 (5 bases). Trimming took 4 bases from V and 8 from J, leaving 14 bases between them. The V gene's germline CDR1 is LGHDT and CDR2 YNNKEL (reference sequence). The CDR3 loop spans 13 amino acids. Here the CDR3 reads CASSPGLSIGYTF. The CDR3 DNA reads as TGTGCCAGCAGCCCAGGGCTCTCAATAGGCTACACCTTC.

V usage is TRBV27 and J usage is TRBJ2-2; 7 nucleotides agree with TRBD2. With V trimmed by 6 bases and J by 0 bases, 4 bases remained unmatched. The CDR3 runs to 15 residues. Germline V gene sequence: CDR1 MNHEY, CDR2 SMNVEV (reference sequence). CDR3 amino acids: CASRWDYANTGELFF. In DNA, the CDR3 is TGTGCCAGCAGATGGGACTACGCGAACACCGGGGAGCTGTTTTTT.

This clone was observed a single time. This sequence joins TRBV30 and TRBJ2-3; a possible D gene is TRBD2 (6 bases). The CDR3 length is 14 residues. The V end lost 3 bases, the J end lost 0 bases, and 10 bases lay between the germline ends. Germline V CDR1 and CDR2: GTSNPN, SVGIG (reference sequence). In nucleotides, the CDR3 is TGTGCCTGGAGACTAGCCTCTAGCACAGATACGCAGTATTTT. This encodes CAWRLASSTDTQYF.

The V call is TRBV27, the J call TRBJ1-2, with 8 bases matching TRBD1. CDR3 size: 14 residues. The germline V gene encodes CDR1 MNHEY and CDR2 SMNVEV (reference sequence). After removal of 2 bases from V and 7 bases from J, the junction contained 6 bases not matched to a gene. The CDR3: CASSLSGQGRGYTF. In DNA form, the CDR3 reads TGTGCCAGCAGTTTAAGTGGACAGGGACGTGGCTACACCTTC.

This clone was counted only a few times. The V and J genes are TRBV5-4 and TRBJ2-3, with 7 bases identical to TRBD2. J was trimmed by 0 bases and V by 4 bases; bases with no gene match: 5. Per germline, CDR1 SGHNT and CDR2 YYREEE (reference sequence). The CDR3 extends over 15 amino acids. The CDR3 loop is CASSSQRGSTDTQYF. In nucleotides, the CDR3 is TGTGCCAGCAGCAGTCAGCGGGGAAGCACAGATACGCAGTATTTT.

This clone was recorded once. The chain combines TRBV19 with TRBJ2-5, with 7 bases that match TRBD1. The CDR3 length is 13 residues. CDR1 and CDR2 from the germline V gene are LNHDA and SQIVND (reference sequence). V shed 5 bases, J shed 2 bases, and the junction held 2 bases outside the gene matches. The CDR3, as DNA: TGTGCCAGTAGTGGGACAGCACAAGAGACCCAGTACTTC. Translated: CASSGTAQETQYF.